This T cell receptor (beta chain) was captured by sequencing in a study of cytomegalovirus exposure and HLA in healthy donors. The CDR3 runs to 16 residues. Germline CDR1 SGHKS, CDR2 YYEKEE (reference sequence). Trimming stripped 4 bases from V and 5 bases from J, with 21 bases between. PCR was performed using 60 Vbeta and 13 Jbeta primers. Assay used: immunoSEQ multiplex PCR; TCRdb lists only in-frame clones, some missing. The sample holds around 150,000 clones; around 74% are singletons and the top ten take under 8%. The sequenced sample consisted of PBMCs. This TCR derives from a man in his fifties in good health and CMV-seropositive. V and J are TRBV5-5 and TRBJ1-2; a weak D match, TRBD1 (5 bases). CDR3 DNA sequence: TGTGCCAGCAGCAGCACTGCAGGGAAAATTCGGTATGGCTACACCTTC. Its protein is CASSSTAGKIRYGYTF.